The clone carrying this T cell receptor (beta chain) came up once. Method: immunoSEQ multiplex PCR; TCRdb's copy keeps in-frame clones and lacks some. This sample has about 60,000 clones, with roughly 93% found just once. This CDR3 spans 11 amino acids. Germline assignment: CDR1 SGHAT and CDR2 FQNNGV. V lost 5 bases and J 4 bases, leaving 6 bases between the germline ends. This entry comes from a study of T cell changes during pregnancy in multiple sclerosis. This receptor was obtained from a female donor with multiple sclerosis, enrolled in a pregnancy study. The chain has TRBV11-2 and TRBJ2-7, with D unresolved. Material: CD8+ T cells from peripheral blood mononuclear cells, obtained in the second trimester of pregnancy. The CDR3 reads CASSPSYEQYF. The DNA for the CDR3 is TGTGCCAGCAGCCCGTCGTACGAGCAGTACTTC.